A selection of T cell receptor beta chains follows, all from one sample in a study of blood T cell repertoires in COVID-19. Sequenced by immunoSEQ multiplex PCR; TCRdb stores in-frame clones only, minus some. There are roughly 280,000 clones in the sample; roughly nine tenths occur only once, and 2.4% lies in the top ten. The source material was PBMCs or T cells enriched from blood (not recorded which). These receptors were obtained from a woman aged 18 to 35 who had recovered from COVID-19. CDR3s include the opening cysteine and the closing phenylalanine or tryptophan. Each record gives: CDR3 length, D gene, V gene, J gene, clone size, CDR3 protein, CDR3 DNA. The D gene is left open where the match is weak. Size values are once, few and many counts, or a class for expanded clones, and some rows have none.

16	TRBD2	TRBV7-9	TRBJ2-1	.	CASSPPRAGGPNEQFF	TGTGCCAGCAGCCCCCCCCGGGCGGGGGGGCCGAATGAGCAGTTCTTC
18	.	TRBV21-1	TRBJ1-5	.	CASSKGGRDRGRNQPQHF	TGTGCCAGCAGCAAAGGGGGGCGGGACAGGGGCCGCAATCAGCCCCAGCATTTT
22	.	TRBV4-1	TRBJ2-6	.	CASSRANPETGGLSSGANVLTF	TGCGCCAGCAGCCGGGCCAACCCGGAGACAGGTGGCCTAAGCTCTGGGGCCAACGTCCTGACTTTC
14	TRBD2	TRBV5-1	TRBJ2-5	once	CASRTSGVAETQYF	TGCGCCAGCAGGACTAGCGGGGTGGCGGAGACCCAGTACTTC
15	.	TRBV19	TRBJ2-7	.	CASSIGGLSSYEQYF	TGTGCCAGTAGTATCGGCGGGTTGAGCTCCTACGAGCAGTACTTC
14	TRBD1	TRBV19	TRBJ1-2	.	CASTGQVLPNGYTF	TGTGCCAGTACCGGACAGGTCCTCCCTAATGGCTACACCTTC
13	TRBD1	TRBV29-1	TRBJ2-1	.	CSHPGQGHNEQFF	TGCAGCCACCCGGGACAGGGTCACAATGAGCAGTTCTTC
13	.	TRBV18	TRBJ1-2	.	CASSPQGDYGYTF	TGTGCCAGCTCACCACAGGGAGACTATGGCTACACCTTC
15	.	TRBV5-1	TRBJ2-2	once	CASRAAQRNTGELFF	TGCGCCAGCAGAGCCGCACAGAGGAACACCGGGGAGCTGTTTTTT
12	.	TRBV6-5	TRBJ1-5	.	CASTGEGRPQHF	TGTGCCAGCACAGGGGAGGGGCGGCCCCAGCATTTT